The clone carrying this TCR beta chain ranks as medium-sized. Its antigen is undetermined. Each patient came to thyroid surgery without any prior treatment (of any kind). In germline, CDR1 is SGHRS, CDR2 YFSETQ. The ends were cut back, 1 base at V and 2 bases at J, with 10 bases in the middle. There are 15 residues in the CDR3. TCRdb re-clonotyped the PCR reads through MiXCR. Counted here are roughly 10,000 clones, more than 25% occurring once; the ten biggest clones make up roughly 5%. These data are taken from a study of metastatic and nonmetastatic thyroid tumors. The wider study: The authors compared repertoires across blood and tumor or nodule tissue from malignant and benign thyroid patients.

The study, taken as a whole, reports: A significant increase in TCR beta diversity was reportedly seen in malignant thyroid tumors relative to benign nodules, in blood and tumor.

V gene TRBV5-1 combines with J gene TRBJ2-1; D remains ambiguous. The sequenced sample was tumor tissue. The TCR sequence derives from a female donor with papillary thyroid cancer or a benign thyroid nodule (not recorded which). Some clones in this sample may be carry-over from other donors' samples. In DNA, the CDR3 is TGCGCCAGCAGCTTGCTTGGCTCCCCCTACAATGAGCAGTTCTTC. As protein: CASSLLGSPYNEQFF.